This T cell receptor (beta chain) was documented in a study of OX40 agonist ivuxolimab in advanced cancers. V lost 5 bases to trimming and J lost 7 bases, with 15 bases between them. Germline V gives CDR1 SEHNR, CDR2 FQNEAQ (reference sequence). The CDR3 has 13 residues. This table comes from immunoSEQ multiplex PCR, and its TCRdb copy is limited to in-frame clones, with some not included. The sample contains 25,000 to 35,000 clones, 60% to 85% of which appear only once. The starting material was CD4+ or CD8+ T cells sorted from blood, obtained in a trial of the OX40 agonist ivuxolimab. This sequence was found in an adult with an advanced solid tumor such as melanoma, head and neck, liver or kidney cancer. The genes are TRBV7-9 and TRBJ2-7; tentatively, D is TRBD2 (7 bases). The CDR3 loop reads CASSPPGRGEQYF. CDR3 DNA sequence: TGTGCCAGCAGCCCGCCTGGGAGGGGGGAGCAGTACTTC.